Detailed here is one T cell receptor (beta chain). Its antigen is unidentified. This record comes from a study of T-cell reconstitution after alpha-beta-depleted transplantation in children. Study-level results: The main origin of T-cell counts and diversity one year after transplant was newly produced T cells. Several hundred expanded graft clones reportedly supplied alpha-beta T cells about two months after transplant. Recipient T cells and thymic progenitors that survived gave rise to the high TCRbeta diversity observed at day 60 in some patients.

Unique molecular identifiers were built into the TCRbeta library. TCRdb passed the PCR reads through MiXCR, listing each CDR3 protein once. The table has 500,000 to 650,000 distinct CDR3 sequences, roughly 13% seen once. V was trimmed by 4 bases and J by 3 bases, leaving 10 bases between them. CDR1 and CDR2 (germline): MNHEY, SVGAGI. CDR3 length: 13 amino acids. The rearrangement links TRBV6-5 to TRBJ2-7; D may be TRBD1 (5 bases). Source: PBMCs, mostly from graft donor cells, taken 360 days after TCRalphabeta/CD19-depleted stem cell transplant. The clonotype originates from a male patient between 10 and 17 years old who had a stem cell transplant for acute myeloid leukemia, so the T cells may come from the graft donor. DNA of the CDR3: TGTGCCAGCAGTTTGGACAAGTACTACGAGCAGTACTTC. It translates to CASSLDKYYEQYF.